These 12 T cell receptor beta chains share one sample of origin, sequenced in a study of T cell responses to AZD1222 COVID-19 vaccine. Measured with immunoSEQ multiplex PCR; TCRdb has only the in-frame clones, and not every one. The sample yields some 200,000 clones, approximately 93% seen once. The sample here was peripheral blood, taken 28 days after the second AZD1222 dose. These receptors originate from an adult who received the AZD1222 COVID-19 vaccine.

V is TRBV19 and J is TRBJ2-7; 7 positions match TRBD1. V shed 2 bases and J 1 base; nucleotides not matched to a gene: 2. In germline, CDR1 is LNHDA, CDR2 SQIVND (reference sequence). The CDR3 consists of 14 residues. CDR3 in DNA: TGTGCCAGTAGTATAAGACAGGGATCCTACGAGCAGTACTTC. It translates to CASSIRQGSYEQYF.

The V call is TRBV27, the J call TRBJ1-1; perhaps TRBD1 as D (5 bases). Trimming removed 4 bases at V and 1 base at J, with 13 bases between. CDR1 and CDR2 from the germline V gene are MNHEY and SMNVEV (reference sequence). The CDR3 loop spans 15 amino acids. CDR3 protein: CASSSKAGPNTEAFF. CDR3 nucleotides: TGTGCCAGCAGTTCAAAGGCGGGGCCGAACACTGAAGCTTTCTTT.

The genes are TRBV13 and TRBJ1-5; the D is unclear. Trimming cost V 1 base and J 3 bases, with 10 bases left between them. Germline CDR1 and CDR2: PRHDT and FYEKMQ (reference sequence). The CDR3 sequence is 15 residues long. CDR3 amino acids: CASSLARMLNQPQHF. The CDR3, as DNA: TGTGCCAGCAGCTTAGCCAGGATGCTCAATCAGCCCCAGCATTTT.

The count of this clone is one. The chain is built from TRBV19 and TRBJ2-7; 8 bases line up with TRBD2. The CDR3 runs to 15 residues. J lost 3 bases, V lost 2 bases, and 6 bases had no gene match. Germline V lookup: CDR1 LNHDA, CDR2 SQIVND (reference sequence). The CDR3 spells CASSISSGWSYEQYF. CDR3 nucleotides: TGTGCCAGTAGTATATCTAGCGGGTGGAGCTACGAGCAGTACTTC.

The chain joins TRBV6-1 to TRBJ1-1, with TRBD1 matching over 10 bases. This CDR3 contains 14 residues. V lost 1 base to trimming and J lost 10 bases; unmatched junction nucleotides: 6. Germline V gene data show CDR1 as MNHNS and CDR2 as SASEGT. Written as DNA, the CDR3 is TGTGCCAGCAGTGAAGTCGACAGGGGGCCTCGAGCTTTCTTT. Residues: CASSEVDRGPRAFF.

The chain carries TRBV7-8 and TRBJ1-4; tentative D call: TRBD1 (5 bases). CDR1 and CDR2 (germline): SGHVS, FQNEAQ. Trimming removed 5 bases at V and 3 bases at J, with 22 bases between. The CDR3 consists of 18 residues. The CDR3 DNA sequence: TGTGCCAGCAGCCTTCGGGGCAGAACAGTAGGGGCTAATGAAAAACTGTTTTTT. Translated, it gives CASSLRGRTVGANEKLFF. Full variable domain (rest looked up from reference TRBV7-8 and TRBJ1-4): GAGVSQSPRYKVAKRGQDVALRCDPISGHVSLFWYQQALGQGPEFLTYFQNEAQLDKSGLPSDRFFAERPEGSVSTLKIQRTQQEDSAVYLCASSLRGRTVGANEKLFFGSGTQLSVL.

The V gene is TRBV30, the J gene TRBJ1-2; D uncertain. With 2 bases removed from V and 8 bases from J, the gap between germline ends came to 21 bases. Germline V CDR1 and CDR2: GTSNPN, SVGIG (reference sequence). The length of the CDR3 is 15 residues. The CDR3 region has the DNA TGTGCCTGGAGTCGGCAGACCGGGATCCCCGAGGGCTACACCTTC. This translates into CAWSRQTGIPEGYTF.

This clone has just a few counts. The chain joins TRBV19 to TRBJ2-1, with D possibly TRBD1 on 6 matching bases. Germline V gene lookup returns CDR1 LNHDA and CDR2 SQIVND (reference sequence). Trimming stripped 5 bases from V and 5 bases from J, with 16 bases between. The length of the CDR3 is 15 residues. Written as DNA, the CDR3 is TGTGCCAGTAGTGCGGGCGGACAGTTGAACAATGAGCAGTTCTTC. Translation gives CASSAGGQLNNEQFF.

V is TRBV11-2 and J is TRBJ1-1; TRBD1 is a possible D gene (6 bases). Deletions cut 6 bases from V and 4 bases from J, with 12 bases between. Germline V gene data show CDR1 as SGHAT and CDR2 as FQNNGV. The CDR3 contains 13 residues. CDR3 region: CASSSQGGTEAFF. The CDR3 DNA reads as TGTGCCAGCAGTTCACAGGGTGGCACTGAAGCTTTCTTT.

This sequence joins TRBV28 and TRBJ1-2; TRBD1 agrees at 7 bases. V gave up 8 bases and J gave up 8 bases; unmatched junction bases: 11. The CDR3 contains 13 residues. Germline CDR1 is MDHEN and CDR2 is SYDVKM. CDR3 sequence reads: CASSWTGELGYTF. Here the CDR3 DNA reads TGTGCCAGCTCTTGGACAGGCGAATTGGGCTACACCTTC.

V gene TRBV5-1 combines with J gene TRBJ2-2, with D hard to call. CDR1 and CDR2 (germline): SGHRS, YFSETQ. V lost 7 bases, J lost 1 base, and 5 bases lay in between. The CDR3 spans 12 residues. The CDR3 is CASRMNTGELFF. The CDR3, as DNA: TGCGCCAGCCGGATGAACACCGGGGAGCTGTTTTTT.

The count of this clone is one. This chain connects TRBV19 to TRBJ1-4; D is unresolved. The germline V gene has CDR1 LNHDA and CDR2 SQIVND (reference sequence). The V end lost 4 bases, the J end lost 4 bases, and 7 bases lay between the germline ends. The CDR3 has 13 residues. CDR3 amino acids: CASSRSVNEKLFF. Here the CDR3 DNA reads TGTGCCAGTAGTAGATCCGTTAATGAAAAACTGTTTTTT. Filled out from reference TRBV19 and TRBJ1-4, the complete variable domain reads DGGITQSPKYLFRKEGQNVTLSCEQNLNHDAMYWYRQDPGQGLRLIYYSQIVNDFQKGDIAEGYSVSREKKESFPLTVTSAQKNPTAFYLCASSRSVNEKLFFGSGTQLSVL.